The 32 T cell receptor beta chains reported below all come from one sample, sequenced in a study of blood T cell repertoires in COVID-19. This table comes from immunoSEQ multiplex PCR, and its TCRdb copy is limited to in-frame clones, with some not included. Found here are 150,000 to 200,000 clones, approximately 86% of them singletons; the top ten hold around 7%. The sequencing input was peripheral blood. The receptors come from a woman aged 40 to 50 with COVID-19, enrolled during active disease.

This sequence joins TRBV7-9 and TRBJ1-1; tentatively, D is TRBD1 (6 bases). CDR1 is SEHNR and CDR2 is FQNEAQ in the germline V gene (reference sequence). CDR3 length: 13 residues. Trimming removed 8 bases from V and 8 bases from J, with 18 bases in between. The CDR3 sequence: CASGGSGGPEAFF. DNA for the CDR3: TGTGCCAGCGGGGGATCGGGGGGGCCCGAAGCTTTCTTT.

The chain combines TRBV7-5 with TRBJ1-2. TRBV7-5 is given as a pseudogene. The CDR3 sequence is 16 residues long. In DNA form, the CDR3 reads TGTGTCAGAAGCTTGGTCCGACCGGGACTTAACTATGGCTACACCTTC. Translated, it gives CVRSLVRPGLNYGYTF.

V and J are TRBV19 and TRBJ2-3, with 11 bases matching TRBD2. Per the germline V gene, CDR1 is LNHDA and CDR2 is SQIVND (reference sequence). The trim removed 6 bases at V and 5 bases at J, leaving 10 bases unmatched. The CDR3 has 16 amino acids. The CDR3: CASSETSGAWGDTQYF. The CDR3 DNA reads TGTGCCAGTAGCGAGACTAGCGGGGCCTGGGGAGATACGCAGTATTTT.

The chain recombines TRBV7-9 with TRBJ2-5; D might be TRBD2 (5 bases). The CDR3 length is 15 residues. Trimming left V 0 bases short and J 1 base short, with 9 bases between. The germline V gene has CDR1 SEHNR and CDR2 FQNEAQ (reference sequence). The CDR3 loop is CASSLAGNPQETQYF. CDR3 DNA sequence: TGTGCCAGCAGCTTAGCCGGGAACCCCCAAGAGACCCAGTACTTC.

This clone has only a few counts. J is TRBJ2-2 and V is TRBV15; D not certain. Germline V gives CDR1 LNHNV, CDR2 YYDKDF (reference sequence). Deletions cut 3 bases from V and 1 base from J, with 6 bases between. The CDR3 spans 14 residues. CDR3 in DNA: TGTGCCACCAGCAGGCGGATGAACACCGGGGAGCTGTTTTTT. This sequence encodes CATSRRMNTGELFF.

CDR3 coding DNA: TGCGCCAGCAGCCAGCCTGGACAGGATGGTAACTATGGCTACACCTTC. This sequence encodes CASSQPGQDGNYGYTF. The rearrangement joins TRBV5-1 to TRBJ1-2; 7 bases are a match to TRBD1. The CDR3 length is 16 residues. Germline V gene data show CDR1 as SGHRS and CDR2 as YFSETQ. J lost 1 base, V lost 4 bases, and 10 bases had no gene match.

The chain has TRBV19 and TRBJ1-3; D is undetermined. V was trimmed by 1 base and J by 5 bases, leaving 9 bases between them. In germline, CDR1 is LNHDA, CDR2 SQIVND (reference sequence). The CDR3 is 14 residues long. CDR3 loop: CASSIGATRNTIYF. The CDR3 DNA reads TGTGCCAGTAGTATAGGAGCCACCAGAAACACCATATATTTT.

In its sample, this clone was seen a few times. The chain couples TRBV2 to TRBJ1-2; unclear D gene. Germline V gene lookup returns CDR1 SNHLY and CDR2 FYNNEI. Trimming stripped 6 bases from V and 0 bases from J, with 8 bases between. The CDR3 length is 13 residues. CDR3 DNA sequence: TGTGCCAGCAGGGGAGCGACTAACTATGGCTACACCTTC. Its translation is CASRGATNYGYTF. Together with reference TRBV2 and TRBJ1-2, the CDR3 gives the full variable domain: EPEVTQTPSHQVTQMGQEVILRCVPISNHLYFYWYRQILGQKVEFLVSFYNNEISEKSEIFDDQFSVERPDGSNFTLKIRSTKLEDSAMYFCASRGATNYGYTFGSGTRLTVV.

This chain links TRBV7-9 with TRBJ2-3; D is ambiguous. The CDR3 length is 14 residues. CDR1 and CDR2 (germline): SEHNR, FQNEAQ (reference sequence). The ends were cut back, 0 bases at V and 1 base at J, with 5 bases in the middle. CDR3 residues: CASSLAGGTDTQYF. DNA of the CDR3: TGTGCCAGCAGCTTAGCGGGCGGCACAGATACGCAGTATTTT.

The chain is built from TRBV5-1 and TRBJ1-2; D gene ambiguous. The germline CDR1 and CDR2 sequences are SGHRS and YFSETQ. Trimming left V 0 bases short and J 3 bases short, with 9 bases between. The CDR3 sequence is 14 residues long. The CDR3 sequence is CASSLAAGHYGYTF. CDR3 DNA: TGCGCCAGCAGCTTGGCCGCAGGTCACTATGGCTACACCTTC.

This clone has more than one count but fewer than ten. CDR3 residues: CASSFIILADSNQPQHF. CDR3 DNA: TGTGCCAGCAGTTTCATCATATTGGCAGATAGCAATCAGCCCCAGCATTTT. The V and J genes are TRBV28 and TRBJ1-5, with D unclear. Deletions cut 3 bases from V and 0 bases from J, with 15 bases between. CDR1 MDHEN and CDR2 SYDVKM come from the germline V gene. The CDR3 loop spans 17 amino acids.

The CDR3 DNA reads TGTGCCAGCAGCTTGGGACTTGGGGGTGAAAAACTGTTTTTT. Its protein is CASSLGLGGEKLFF. The chain carries TRBV7-9 and TRBJ1-4; the D gene is possibly TRBD1 (5 bases). There are 14 residues in the CDR3. Germline V lookup: CDR1 SEHNR, CDR2 FQNEAQ (reference sequence). V shed 3 bases and J shed 7 bases, with 12 bases lying between them.

Only a few counts were recorded for this clone. The V gene is TRBV25-1, the J gene TRBJ2-3; D is perhaps TRBD2 (8 bases). The CDR3 runs 15 residues. Germline values: CDR1 MGHDK, CDR2 SYGVNS. V lost 6 bases to trimming and J lost 4 bases, with 17 bases between them. CDR3 residues: CASSDRAGGADTQYF. CDR3 nucleotide sequence: TGTGCCAGCAGCGACAGGGCGGGGGGTGCAGATACGCAGTATTTT. Full variable domain (outside the CDR3, taken from reference TRBV25-1 and TRBJ2-3): EADIYQTPRYLVIGTGKKITLECSQTMGHDKMYWYQQDPGMELHLIHYSYGVNSTEKGDLSSESTVSRIRTEHFPLTLESARPSHTSQYLCASSDRAGGADTQYFGPGTRLTVL.

This clone appeared once. The gene calls are TRBV7-2 and TRBJ2-5, with 12 nucleotides matching TRBD2. The V and J ends lost 5 bases and 9 bases, in that order; junction bases with no gene match: 13. CDR3 size: 16 residues. Per the germline V gene, CDR1 is SGHTA and CDR2 is FQGNSA. CDR3 nucleotide sequence: TGTGCCAGCAGCACACAGAGGACTAGCGGGGATCATCCCCAGTACTTC. Encoded protein: CASSTQRTSGDHPQYF.

J is TRBJ1-3 and V is TRBV5-4; no definite D call. Trimming stripped 0 bases from V and 0 bases from J, with 10 bases between. Germline CDR1 SGHNT, CDR2 YYREEE (reference sequence). The CDR3 loop spans 16 amino acids. The chain's CDR3 is CASSLDRGLSGNTIYF. The CDR3, as DNA: TGTGCCAGCAGCTTGGACCGCGGACTCTCTGGAAACACCATATATTTT.

The genes are TRBV7-8 and TRBJ2-1; D perhaps matches TRBD2 (6 bases). V dropped 3 bases and J dropped 1 base, with 16 bases sitting between them. The germline V gene has CDR1 SGHVS and CDR2 FQNEAQ. The length of the CDR3 is 17 residues. The CDR3 DNA follows: TGTGCCAGCAGCTTTAGCGGACCGCCCCTATCCTACAATGAGCAGTTCTTC. Translation: CASSFSGPPLSYNEQFF.

The CDR3 DNA reads as TGTGCCAGCAGCAAAAGGGACTTTCGGTTCCTCGACGAGCAGTACTTC. As protein: CASSKRDFRFLDEQYF. The chain is built from TRBV9 and TRBJ2-7, with D possibly TRBD2 on 6 matching bases. CDR1 is SGDLS and CDR2 is YYNGEE in the germline V gene. V was trimmed by 4 bases and J by 5 bases, leaving 22 bases between them. The CDR3 totals 16 residues.

In its sample, this clone was seen once. The chain's CDR3 is CASSLLTGSGYTF. The CDR3 coding sequence is TGTGCCAGCAGCTTACTGACAGGGAGCGGCTACACCTTC. This chain uses TRBV7-3 with TRBJ1-2; 7 bases line up with TRBD1. This CDR3 spans 13 amino acids. Germline-derived CDR1 and CDR2 are SGHTA and FQGTGA. The V and J ends lost 2 bases and 8 bases, in that order; junction bases with no gene match: 5.

This chain connects TRBV10-2 to TRBJ1-5; D is undetermined. Trimming removed 0 bases at V and 4 bases at J, with 13 bases between. This CDR3 comprises 16 residues. Per germline, CDR1 WSHSY and CDR2 SAAADI. CDR3 sequence reads: CASSESSGNWNQPQHF. The CDR3 coding sequence is TGCGCCAGCAGTGAGTCGTCCGGGAATTGGAATCAGCCCCAGCATTTT.

This sequence joins TRBV7-9 and TRBJ2-3; the D gene is possibly TRBD1 (5 bases). CDR3 length: 14 amino acids. CDR1 is SEHNR and CDR2 is FQNEAQ in the germline V gene (reference sequence). V lost 6 bases and J 5 bases, leaving 15 bases between the germline ends. CDR3 sequence (DNA): TGTGCCAGCAGATACCCCCTAAGGGGAGATACGCAGTATTTT. Its protein product is CASRYPLRGDTQYF.

The chain recombines TRBV4-1 with TRBJ1-5; possibly TRBD1 for D (5 bases). V shed 0 bases and J shed 10 bases, with 16 bases lying between them. The germline V gene encodes CDR1 MGHRA and CDR2 YSYEKL. The CDR3 sequence is 15 residues long. CDR3 amino acids: CASSQDQSRVQPQHF. In DNA form, the CDR3 reads TGCGCCAGCAGCCAAGATCAATCCAGGGTACAACCCCAGCATTTT.

The V call is TRBV30, the J call TRBJ1-2; D unclear. The CDR3 sequence is 15 residues long. The ends were cut back, 0 bases at V and 4 bases at J, with 15 bases in the middle. From germline, CDR1 is GTSNPN and CDR2 SVGIG (reference sequence). The CDR3 bases are TGTGCCTGGAGTGTGCGGCCCCCGGTACCCTATGGCTACACCTTC. Its protein is CAWSVRPPVPYGYTF.

The chain is built from TRBV30 and TRBJ2-3; TRBD1 aligns across 8 bases. There are 14 residues in the CDR3. After removal of 4 bases from V and 2 bases from J, the junction contained 5 bases not matched to a gene. Germline assignment: CDR1 GTSNPN and CDR2 SVGIG (reference sequence). The CDR3 spells CAWNDRGDTDTQYF. DNA of the CDR3: TGTGCCTGGAATGACAGGGGAGACACAGATACGCAGTATTTT.

The table lists this clone with a few counts. The same CDR3 arises from other DNA sequences in this sample as well. The chain couples TRBV19 to TRBJ1-1; 8 nucleotides line up with TRBD1. This CDR3 has 14 amino acids. The germline gives CDR1 LNHDA, CDR2 SQIVND (reference sequence). Trimming at V came to 3 bases and at J to 1 base, leaving 1 base not matched to a gene. CDR3: CASSIQGANTEAFF. As DNA, the CDR3 is TGTGCCAGTAGTATTCAGGGGGCGAACACTGAAGCTTTCTTT.

CDR3 bases: TGTGCCAGCAGTGAATCTTTAGCGGGAGACTACAATGAGCAGTTCTTC. It codes for CASSESLAGDYNEQFF. The rearrangement links TRBV25-1 to TRBJ2-1; 9 bases align to TRBD2. CDR3 length equals 16 residues. Germline assignment: CDR1 MGHDK and CDR2 SYGVNS. J lost 3 bases, V lost 1 base, and 4 bases had no gene match.

The chain is built from TRBV18 and TRBJ1-2; D call uncertain. Germline CDR1 is KGHSH and CDR2 is LQKENI. CDR3 size: 14 residues. V was clipped by 1 base and J by 3 bases, with 9 bases between them. The CDR3 DNA follows: TGTGCCAGCTCACCACAGGCGGATTACTATGGCTACACCTTC. Translating it yields CASSPQADYYGYTF.

The CDR3 here is CASSFPLAGERETQYF. In DNA, the CDR3 is TGTGCCAGCAGTTTTCCTCTAGCGGGAGAGCGGGAGACCCAGTACTTC. The chain uses TRBV28 and TRBJ2-5; 10 bases match TRBD2. The germline gives CDR1 MDHEN, CDR2 SYDVKM. This CDR3 has 16 amino acids. Trimming cost V 3 bases and J 5 bases; bases outside gene matches: 9.

The chain links TRBV30 to TRBJ2-5; 7 positions agree with TRBD1. Germline V CDR1 and CDR2: GTSNPN, SVGIG (reference sequence). The CDR3 is 13 residues long. V dropped 4 bases and J dropped 6; count of bases not matched to a gene: 8. CDR3: CAWTPPGQKTQYF. The CDR3 DNA follows: TGTGCCTGGACCCCACCGGGACAGAAGACCCAGTACTTC.

J is TRBJ1-2 and V is TRBV4-1; maybe TRBD1 (6 bases). Germline assignment: CDR1 MGHRA and CDR2 YSYEKL. Trimming left V 1 base short and J 2 bases short, with 8 bases between. The CDR3 spans 14 residues. CDR3 loop: CASSQGGTNYGYTF. In DNA form, the CDR3 reads TGCGCCAGCAGCCAAGGAGGGACAAACTATGGCTACACCTTC.

J is TRBJ1-2 and V is TRBV7-9; D remains unclear. Trimming removed 5 bases at V and 7 bases at J, with 11 bases between. The CDR3 contains 12 residues. Germline V gene lookup returns CDR1 SEHNR and CDR2 FQNEAQ (reference sequence). This CDR3 reads CASSRTDGGYTF. CDR3 DNA sequence: TGTGCCAGCAGCCGTACAGATGGTGGCTACACCTTC.

The genes are TRBV6-5 and TRBJ2-5; the D is unclear. The germline V and J ends were trimmed by 2 bases and 5 bases, with 12 bases remaining between them. Germline loops: CDR1 MNHEY, CDR2 SVGAGI. The CDR3 length is 14 residues. CDR3 in amino acids: CASSYLTNGETQYF. The CDR3 DNA reads as TGTGCCAGCAGTTACCTTACTAACGGGGAGACCCAGTACTTC.

The chain uses TRBV6-5 and TRBJ1-3; 11 bases match TRBD1. Germline lookup yields CDR1 MNHEY and CDR2 SVGAGI. The J segment lost 4 bases and the V segment lost 2 bases, leaving 4 bases of the junction unmatched. The CDR3 extends over 16 amino acids. The CDR3 reads CASSYLGTGGGNTIYF. The CDR3 DNA reads TGTGCCAGCAGTTACCTCGGGACAGGGGGAGGAAACACCATATATTTT.